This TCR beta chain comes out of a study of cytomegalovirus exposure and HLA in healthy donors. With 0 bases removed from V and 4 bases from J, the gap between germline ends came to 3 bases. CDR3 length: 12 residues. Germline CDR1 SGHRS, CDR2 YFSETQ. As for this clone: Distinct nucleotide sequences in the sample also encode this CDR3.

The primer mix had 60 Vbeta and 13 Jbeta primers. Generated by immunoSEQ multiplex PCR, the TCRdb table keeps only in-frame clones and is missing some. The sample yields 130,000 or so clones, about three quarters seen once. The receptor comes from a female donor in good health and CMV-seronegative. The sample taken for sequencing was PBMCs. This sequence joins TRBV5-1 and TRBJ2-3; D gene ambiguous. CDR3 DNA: TGCGCCAGCAGCTTGGGAGCAGATACGCAGTATTTT. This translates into CASSLGADTQYF. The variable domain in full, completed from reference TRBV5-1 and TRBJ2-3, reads KAGVTQTPRYLIKTRGQQVTLSCSPISGHRSVSWYQQTPGQGLQFLFEYFSETQRNKGNFPGRFSGRQFSNSRSEMNVSTLELGDSALYLCASSLGADTQYFGPGTRLTVL.